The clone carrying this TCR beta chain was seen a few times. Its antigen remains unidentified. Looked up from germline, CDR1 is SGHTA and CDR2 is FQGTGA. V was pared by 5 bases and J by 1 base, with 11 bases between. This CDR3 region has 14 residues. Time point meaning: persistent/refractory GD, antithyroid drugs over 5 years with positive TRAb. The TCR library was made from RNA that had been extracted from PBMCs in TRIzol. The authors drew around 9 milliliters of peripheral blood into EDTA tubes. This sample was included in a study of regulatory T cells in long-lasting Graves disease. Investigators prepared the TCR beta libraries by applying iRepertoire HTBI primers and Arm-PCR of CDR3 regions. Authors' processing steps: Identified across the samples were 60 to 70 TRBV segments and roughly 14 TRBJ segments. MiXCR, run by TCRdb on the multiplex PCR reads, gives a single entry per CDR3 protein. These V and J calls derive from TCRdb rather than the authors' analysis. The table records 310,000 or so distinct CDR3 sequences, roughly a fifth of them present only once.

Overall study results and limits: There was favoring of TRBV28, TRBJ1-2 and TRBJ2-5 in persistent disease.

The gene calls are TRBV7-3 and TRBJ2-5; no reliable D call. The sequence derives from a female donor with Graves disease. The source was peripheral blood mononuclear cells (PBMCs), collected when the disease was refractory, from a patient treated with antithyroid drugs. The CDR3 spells CASSPHGRQETQYF. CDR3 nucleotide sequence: TGTGCCAGCAGCCCCCACGGACGCCAAGAGACCCAGTACTTC.